These 2 T cell receptor beta chains originate from one sample sequenced in a study of control samples from healthy donors and cancer patients. The assay was immunoSEQ multiplex PCR, and TCRdb's table has in-frame clones only and misses some. The sample holds fewer than 95,000 clones, about 88% seen once. Material for sequencing was blood. The source of these receptors is a woman aged 45 to 65 in good health.

The gene calls are TRBV7-2 and TRBJ2-3, with unresolved D. The CDR3 spans 14 residues. Germline V CDR1 and CDR2: SGHTA, FQGNSA. Trimming left V 3 bases short and J 2 bases short, with 9 bases between. The chain's CDR3 is CASSFGATTDTQYF. CDR3 nucleotides: TGTGCCAGCAGCTTCGGCGCCACCACAGATACGCAGTATTTT.

The sample holds one count of this clone. The chain links TRBV6-6 to TRBJ2-1; 8 nucleotides align to TRBD2. Germline values: CDR1 MNHNY, CDR2 SVGAGI (reference sequence). V was clipped by 6 bases and J by 7 bases; unmatched bases: 8. There are 14 residues in the CDR3. CDR3 residues: CASRQSSGVNEQFF. The CDR3 DNA reads as TGTGCCAGCAGACAAAGTAGCGGGGTTAATGAGCAGTTCTTC.